Following are 11 T cell receptor beta chains from one sample sequenced in a study of human T cells and chemical hapten exposure. One entry per CDR3 protein, called by TCRdb with MiXCR from the 5' RACE reads. Of about 140,000 distinct CDR3 sequences in the sample, roughly 4.1% were seen once. Someone pulled total RNA out of unfractionated whole blood. The receptors were gathered from a female donor in good health.

With regard to this clonotype: This may stem from a read error, because a much larger clone lies one nucleotide away. CDR3 sequence reads: CSAGRQGGDSEAFF. CDR3 DNA sequence: TGCAGCGCTGGGCGACAGGGGGGAGACTCTGAAGCTTTCTTT. The gene calls are TRBV29-1 and TRBJ1-1, with 9 nucleotides matching TRBD1. Germline CDR1 reads SQVTM; CDR2 reads ANQGSEA. The CDR3 has 14 amino acids. V was pared by 7 bases and J by 6 bases, with 12 bases of the junction left unmatched.

This clonotype was seen repeatedly, ten times or more. The chain joins TRBV12-3 or TRBV12-4 to TRBJ2-7; 7 nucleotides line up with TRBD1. The CDR3 has 15 amino acids. V was pared by 0 bases and J by 6 bases, with 8 bases of the junction left unmatched. The CDR3 loop is CASSLAGGPVGEQYF. The CDR3 bases are TGTGCCAGCAGTTTAGCAGGGGGCCCGGTCGGCGAGCAGTACTTC.

The sample holds many counts of this clonotype. This chain joins TRBV7-9 and TRBJ2-5, with unresolved D. Trimming took 5 bases from V and 1 from J, leaving 2 bases between them. This CDR3 spans 11 amino acids. Germline CDR1 is SEHNR and CDR2 is FQNEAQ (reference sequence). CDR3 region: CASSAQETQYF. CDR3 bases: TGTGCCAGCAGCGCCCAAGAGACCCAGTACTTC.

V usage is TRBV20-1 and J usage is TRBJ2-5; a weak D match, TRBD1 (5 bases). The CDR3 loop spans 12 amino acids. From germline, CDR1 is DFQATT and CDR2 SNEGSKA (reference sequence). V lost 2 bases to trimming and J lost 4 bases, with 8 bases between them. CDR3 bases: TGCAGTGCTAGACAGGGAATAGAGACCCAGTACTTC. Translating it yields CSARQGIETQYF.

This clonotype turned up a few times. The rearrangement uses TRBV27 and TRBJ1-2, with 12 positions matching TRBD1. The J segment lost 6 bases and the V segment lost 5 bases, leaving 4 bases of the junction unmatched. This CDR3 spans 14 amino acids. Germline loops: CDR1 MNHEY, CDR2 SMNVEV (reference sequence). CDR3 residues: CASSVGTGGHGYTF. In nucleotides, the CDR3 is TGTGCCAGCAGTGTCGGGACAGGGGGCCATGGCTACACCTTC.

This clonotype was counted ten times or more. The chain combines TRBV12-5 with TRBJ2-3; D gene unclear. The CDR3 totals 14 residues. Trimming took off 1 base at V and 4 bases at J, with 9 bases between the two ends. Germline V gene data show CDR1 as LGHNT and CDR2 as FRNRAP. The CDR3 DNA reads as TGTGCTAGTGGTTTGGCCAATGTCCCAGATACGCAGTATTTT. This codes for CASGLANVPDTQYF. The complete variable domain, with remaining parts taken from reference TRBV12-5 and TRBJ2-3, reads DARVTQTPRHKVTEMGQEVTMRCQPILGHNTVFWYRQTMMQGLELLAYFRNRAPLDDSGMPKDRFSAEMPDATLATLKIQPSEPRDSAVYFCASGLANVPDTQYFGPGTRLTVL.

This clonotype was detected ten times or more. The genes are TRBV6-4 and TRBJ2-1, with D unclear. CDR3 length equals 13 residues. The germline CDR1 and CDR2 sequences are MRHNA and SNTAGT. V was clipped by 3 bases and J by 5 bases, with 8 bases between them. CDR3 in DNA: TGTGCCAGCAGTGAATCAGCGAACAATGAGCAGTTCTTC. This codes for CASSESANNEQFF.

This clonotype was seen many times. The rearrangement joins TRBV7-2 to TRBJ1-1; TRBD1 might be the D (5 bases). Germline values: CDR1 SGHTA, CDR2 FQGNSA. Trimming shortened V by 2 bases and J by 5 bases, and 9 bases separated the two germline ends. This CDR3 contains 13 residues. The CDR3 region is CASSLRGMTEAFF. DNA for the CDR3: TGTGCCAGCAGCTTAAGGGGTATGACTGAAGCTTTCTTT.

A few counts support this clonotype. The chain joins TRBV9 to TRBJ2-2, with 11 bases fitting TRBD2. Unmatched junction bases numbered 11, after V lost 0 bases and J lost 7 bases. The germline V gene encodes CDR1 SGDLS and CDR2 YYNGEE. This CDR3 is 18 amino acids long. The CDR3 loop reads CASSVDLSGGAGDGELFF. In nucleotides, the CDR3 is TGTGCCAGCAGCGTAGACCTTAGCGGGGGGGCAGGTGACGGGGAGCTGTTTTTT.

The genes are TRBV7-9 and TRBJ2-7; D ambiguous. CDR3 size: 12 residues. Germline V CDR1 and CDR2: SEHNR, FQNEAQ (reference sequence). V was cut by 5 bases and J by 7 bases, with 12 bases left in between. CDR3 in amino acids: CASSRFLEEQYF. In DNA form, the CDR3 reads TGTGCCAGCAGCCGATTCCTAGAAGAGCAGTACTTC.

This clonotype was seen ten or more times. The chain joins TRBV12-3 or TRBV12-4 to TRBJ2-1; 7 nucleotides agree with TRBD2. Unmatched junction bases numbered 12, after V lost 1 base and J lost 6 bases. The CDR3 spans 17 residues. This CDR3 is CASSLGLGAGTTNEQFF. The CDR3 coding sequence is TGTGCCAGCAGTTTAGGACTCGGAGCGGGGACTACCAATGAGCAGTTCTTC.